Following are 15 T cell receptor beta chains from one sample sequenced in a study of regulatory T cells in long-lasting Graves disease. The time point was: persistent/refractory GD, antithyroid drugs over 5 years with positive TRAb. PBMCs provided the RNA from which the TCR library was made. Combining iRepertoire HTBI primers with Arm-PCR of CDR3 regions, the authors built TCR beta libraries. TCRdb reprocessed the multiplex PCR reads via MiXCR and lists one record per CDR3 protein. This table holds roughly 450,000 distinct CDR3 sequences, roughly 20% found once. The material was peripheral blood mononuclear cells (PBMCs), obtained when the disease was refractory, from a patient treated with antithyroid drugs. The source is a female donor with Graves disease.

This chain joins TRBV9 and TRBJ2-1; D might be TRBD2 (6 bases). The CDR3 length is 16 residues. CDR1 and CDR2 (germline): SGDLS, YYNGEE. V dropped 3 bases and J dropped 2 bases, with 15 bases sitting between them. CDR3: CASSEDLAATYNEQFF. The CDR3 DNA sequence: TGTGCCAGCAGCGAAGACTTAGCGGCTACCTACAATGAGCAGTTCTTC.

In the case of this clonotype: One end of the junction does not line up with germline, which may come from a read error. V gene TRBV19 combines with J gene TRBJ1-1; 7 bases agree with TRBD1. This CDR3 region has 14 residues. Germline CDR1 is LNHDA and CDR2 is SQIVND (reference sequence). Here the CDR3 reads CASTSTGTNTETFF. The CDR3, as DNA: TGTGCCAGTACCTCGACAGGGACGAACACTGAAACTTTCTTT.

This clonotype was found many times. The chain recombines TRBV7-8 with TRBJ2-3; tentatively, D is TRBD2 (6 bases). This CDR3 comprises 15 residues. The germline V gene has CDR1 SGHVS and CDR2 FQNEAQ. Trimming took 0 bases from V and 3 from J, leaving 10 bases between them. The CDR3 protein is CASSLAGAGTDTQYF. The DNA for the CDR3 is TGTGCCAGCAGCTTAGCAGGCGCGGGGACAGATACGCAGTATTTT.

This clonotype was recorded at least ten times. The V call is TRBV14, the J call TRBJ1-1; no clear D. Germline loops: CDR1 SGHDN, CDR2 FVKESK. V was clipped by 5 bases and J by 8 bases, with 15 bases between them. The CDR3 length is 13 residues. This CDR3 reads CASSFVDGREAFF. The CDR3, as DNA: TGTGCCAGCAGCTTCGTAGACGGACGAGAAGCTTTCTTT.

This clonotype was seen at least ten times. The rearrangement joins TRBV28 to TRBJ2-2; D unresolved. Germline values: CDR1 MDHEN, CDR2 SYDVKM. The CDR3 sequence is 12 residues long. Trimming left V 5 bases short and J 5 bases short, with 6 bases between. The CDR3 bases are TGTGCCAGCAGTCGGGCGACCGGGGAGCTGTTTTTT. This gives the protein CASSRATGELFF.

The chain is built from TRBV29-1 and TRBJ1-3, with TRBD1 matching over 7 bases. The CDR3 runs 15 residues. V shed 4 bases and J 2 bases; nucleotides not matched to a gene: 8. CDR1 and CDR2 from the germline V gene are SQVTM and ANQGSEA. The CDR3: CSVVGGGKAGNTIYF. DNA of the CDR3: TGCAGCGTTGTAGGGGGCGGAAAAGCTGGAAACACCATATATTTT.

This clonotype was observed a few times. This sequence joins TRBV5-4 and TRBJ1-1, with D possibly matching TRBD1 (5 bases). V lost 4 bases and J 0 bases, leaving 10 bases between the germline ends. This CDR3 has 14 residues. Germline loops: CDR1 SGHNT, CDR2 YYREEE (reference sequence). In DNA, the CDR3 is TGTGCCAGCAGCGGGGGACGGGTGAACACTGAAGCTTTCTTT. As protein: CASSGGRVNTEAFF.

There are a few counts of this clonotype. This sequence joins TRBV6-1 and TRBJ2-2; no firm D call. Germline CDR1 reads MNHNS; CDR2 reads SASEGT. The CDR3 runs 14 residues. Trimming removed 6 bases from V and 1 base from J, with 9 bases in between. CDR3 region: CASSPPGNTGELFF. CDR3 bases: TGTGCCAGCAGCCCACCGGGGAACACCGGGGAGCTGTTTTTT.

This clonotype came up a few times. This chain connects TRBV19 to TRBJ2-1; TRBD1 agrees at 9 bases. The CDR3 sequence is 18 residues long. Germline lookup yields CDR1 LNHDA and CDR2 SQIVND (reference sequence). Trimming removed 7 bases from V and 0 bases from J; junction bases left unmatched: 13. The CDR3 loop reads CASTQGTGTIGSYNEQFF. In nucleotides, the CDR3 is TGTGCCAGTACCCAGGGGACAGGGACCATTGGCTCCTACAATGAGCAGTTCTTC.

This clonotype was seen a few times. This chain links TRBV2 with TRBJ2-1; maybe TRBD2 (5 bases). The CDR3 loop spans 12 amino acids. The germline V gene has CDR1 SNHLY and CDR2 FYNNEI. The V gene lost 4 bases and the J gene lost 8 bases, with 9 bases spanning the gap. The CDR3 nucleotides read TGTGCCAGCAGTGGGGAGCGTCATGAGCAGTTCTTC. It encodes CASSGERHEQFF.

The chain is built from TRBV18 and TRBJ2-7; no reliable D call. The V gene's germline CDR1 is KGHSH and CDR2 LQKENI. The V gene lost 2 bases and the J gene lost 2 bases, with 13 bases spanning the gap. The CDR3 is made up of 15 amino acids. The CDR3 sequence is CASSPKEDATYEQYF. Here the CDR3 DNA reads TGTGCCAGCTCACCAAAGGAAGATGCCACCTACGAGCAGTACTTC.

This clonotype was observed a handful of times. This chain connects TRBV7-9 to TRBJ2-7; D call uncertain. Trimming stripped 5 bases from V and 2 bases from J, with 13 bases between. The CDR3 sequence is 14 residues long. Germline CDR1 SEHNR, CDR2 FQNEAQ (reference sequence). The CDR3 here is CASSLGHSPYEQYF. The CDR3 DNA reads as TGTGCCAGCAGCCTGGGTCATTCCCCCTACGAGCAGTACTTC.

This clonotype was seen just once. V is TRBV4-3 and J is TRBJ2-1; tentatively, D is TRBD1 or TRBD2 (5 bases each). This CDR3 spans 15 amino acids. Trimming stripped 4 bases from V and 3 bases from J, with 13 bases between. Germline V gives CDR1 LGHNA, CDR2 YSLEER. The CDR3, as DNA: TGCGCCAGCAGCCTAGCGAGGGGCGTCTACAATGAGCAGTTCTTC. Translation gives CASSLARGVYNEQFF.

The J gene is TRBJ1-3, the V gene TRBV9; no definite D call. Per germline, CDR1 SGDLS and CDR2 YYNGEE. Trimming removed 4 bases at V and 4 bases at J, with 6 bases between. The length of the CDR3 is 12 residues. The DNA of the CDR3 is TGTGCCAGCAGCCGAAGAGGAAACACCATATATTTT. As protein: CASSRRGNTIYF.

This clonotype was observed at least ten times. This sequence joins TRBV28 and TRBJ2-7; 11 bases line up with TRBD2. CDR3 length: 13 amino acids. The germline V gene encodes CDR1 MDHEN and CDR2 SYDVKM. The trim removed 7 bases at V and 5 bases at J, leaving 4 bases unmatched. DNA for the CDR3: TGTGCCAGCACTCGTAGCGGGAGGGACGAGCAGTACTTC. This encodes CASTRSGRDEQYF.